Below are 26 T cell receptor beta chains sequenced from a single sample in a study of T-cell reconstitution after alpha-beta-depleted transplantation in children. Construction of the TCRbeta library involved unique molecular identifiers. Via MiXCR, TCRdb re-called the PCR reads, giving one row per CDR3 protein. Seen here are more than 200,000 distinct CDR3 sequences, roughly 24% observed once, and the top ten hold roughly 2.6%. The source was PBMCs, collected before TCRalphabeta/CD19-depleted stem cell transplant. The receptors originated from a girl aged 2 to 10 with Fanconi anemia, due to receive a stem cell transplant.

The chain carries TRBV5-1 and TRBJ2-6, with D perhaps matching TRBD1 (5 bases). CDR3 size: 22 residues. Germline V gene data show CDR1 as SGHRS and CDR2 as YFSETQ. Between the trimmed V and J ends, which lost 0 bases and 0 bases, there was a span of 25 bases. In nucleotides, the CDR3 is TGCGCCAGCAGCTTGGCATCGGGTAGGGGTCGATTACACACCTCTGGGGCCAACGTCCTGACTTTC. Translated: CASSLASGRGRLHTSGANVLTF.

Ten or more counts support this clonotype. The chain uses TRBV12-3 or TRBV12-4 and TRBJ2-5, with D hard to call. Trimming pared 5 bases from V and 1 base from J, leaving 2 bases between. The CDR3 sequence is 11 residues long. The CDR3 region has the DNA TGTGCCAGCAGTATCCAAGAGACCCAGTACTTC. Protein sequence: CASSIQETQYF.

This clonotype has at least ten counts. The chain couples TRBV28 to TRBJ2-4; 9 bases are a match to TRBD1. This CDR3 has 17 amino acids. V shed 2 bases and J 9 bases; nucleotides not matched to a gene: 14. Germline CDR1 is MDHEN and CDR2 is SYDVKM. The CDR3 reads CASSLPIGGQGLRIQYF. The CDR3, as DNA: TGTGCCAGCAGTTTACCTATTGGGGGACAGGGATTGCGCATTCAGTACTTC.

This clonotype was counted at least ten times. In DNA, the CDR3 is TGTGCCAGCAGTTACTGGGGGGAAGAGACCCAGTACTTC. Residues: CASSYWGEETQYF. The chain has TRBV6-5 and TRBJ2-5; the D gene is possibly TRBD2 (6 bases). Germline CDR1 and CDR2: MNHEY and SVGAGI. The CDR3 is made up of 13 amino acids. V lost 1 base and J 3 bases, leaving 6 bases between the germline ends.

The CDR3 protein is CSAETSGETQYF. CDR3 nucleotides: TGCAGTGCGGAGACTAGCGGAGAGACCCAGTACTTC. The chain has TRBV20-1 and TRBJ2-5; 9 nucleotides agree with TRBD2. Unmatched junction bases numbered 3, after V lost 6 bases and J lost 4 bases. Germline assignment: CDR1 DFQATT and CDR2 SNEGSKA (reference sequence). CDR3 size: 12 residues.

There are many counts of this clonotype. The rearrangement joins TRBV4-2 to TRBJ1-1; D perhaps matches TRBD1 (5 bases). CDR1 and CDR2 (germline): LGHNA, YNFKEQ. The CDR3 is made up of 14 amino acids. Trimming left V 0 bases short and J 3 bases short, with 8 bases between. The CDR3 sequence is CASSQDGTYTEAFF. CDR3 in DNA: TGTGCCAGCAGCCAAGATGGGACCTACACTGAAGCTTTCTTT.

V and J are TRBV10-3 and TRBJ1-2, with D possibly TRBD1 on 5 matching bases. V was cut by 5 bases and J by 6 bases, with 10 bases left in between. The germline CDR1 and CDR2 sequences are ENHRY and SYGVKD. This CDR3 is 12 amino acids long. The CDR3 DNA reads TGTGCCATCAGTCAGGGTTACGATGGCTACACCTTC. This gives the protein CAISQGYDGYTF.

This rearrangement joins TRBV5-1 to TRBJ2-3; D is possibly TRBD1 (6 bases). The CDR3 runs 14 residues. Trimming removed 0 bases from V and 3 bases from J, with 8 bases in between. Per germline, CDR1 SGHRS and CDR2 YFSETQ. CDR3 sequence reads: CASSLDRETDTQYF. The CDR3 coding sequence is TGCGCCAGCAGCTTGGACAGGGAAACAGATACGCAGTATTTT.

This clonotype has only one observation. The rearrangement links TRBV18 to TRBJ2-5, with 8 positions matching TRBD2. J lost 1 base, V lost 6 bases, and 7 bases had no gene match. CDR1 is KGHSH, CDR2 LQKENI, per germline. The CDR3 is 15 amino acids. DNA of the CDR3: TGTGCCAGCTCCCAGACTAGCGATTCCCAAGAGACCCAGTACTTC. Residues: CASSQTSDSQETQYF.

This clonotype occurred a few times. The V and J genes are TRBV11-2 and TRBJ2-7; 9 bases line up with TRBD1. CDR1 is SGHAT, CDR2 FQNNGV, per germline. The CDR3 sequence is 18 residues long. The junction had 13 bases not matched to a gene; V was cut back by 2 bases and J by 2 bases. For the CDR3, the DNA is TGTGCCAGCAGCTTACTGACAGGGGGGAATCCTCATCCCTACGAGCAGTACTTC. Translation: CASSLLTGGNPHPYEQYF.

In this sample, this clonotype turned up many times. The V and J genes are TRBV4-2 and TRBJ2-5, with TRBD2 identical over 8 bases. CDR1 LGHNA and CDR2 YNFKEQ come from the germline V gene. The trim removed 0 bases at V and 2 bases at J, leaving 8 bases unmatched. This CDR3 is built from 17 residues. The CDR3 protein is CASSQEGASGYQETQYF. The CDR3, as DNA: TGTGCCAGCAGCCAAGAGGGGGCTAGCGGGTATCAAGAGACCCAGTACTTC.

The CDR3 sequence is CASSYDYGYTF. The CDR3 DNA reads as TGTGCCAGCAGTTACGACTATGGCTACACCTTC. This sequence joins TRBV6-6 and TRBJ1-2; no firm D call. Trimming took off 2 bases at V and 3 bases at J, with 1 base between the two ends. The CDR3 consists of 11 residues. The germline V gene has CDR1 MNHNY and CDR2 SVGAGI (reference sequence).

This clonotype occurred many times. This chain joins TRBV20-1 and TRBJ1-2; D may be TRBD1 (5 bases). Per the germline V gene, CDR1 is DFQATT and CDR2 is SNEGSKA (reference sequence). V was pared by 5 bases and J by 9 bases, with 22 bases between. The CDR3 has 14 amino acids. The CDR3 sequence is CSALSSQGEGSYTF. The CDR3 nucleotides read TGCAGTGCTCTTTCAAGCCAGGGCGAGGGGAGCTACACCTTC.

In this sample, this clonotype turned up many times. This chain links TRBV4-2 with TRBJ2-2; a possible D gene is TRBD2 (6 bases). Germline assignment: CDR1 LGHNA and CDR2 YNFKEQ. CDR3 length: 16 amino acids. V was trimmed by 0 bases and J by 0 bases, leaving 8 bases between them. The CDR3 coding sequence is TGTGCCAGCAGCCAAGAGGGACTGTCGAACACCGGGGAGCTGTTTTTT. As protein: CASSQEGLSNTGELFF.

The J gene is TRBJ2-7, the V gene TRBV5-1, with 11 bases identical to TRBD1. V dropped 0 bases and J dropped 2; count of bases not matched to a gene: 4. The CDR3 loop spans 16 amino acids. The germline CDR1 and CDR2 sequences are SGHRS and YFSETQ. The CDR3 nucleotides read TGCGCCAGCAGCTTGGGAGTGGGACAGGGGGCCTACGAGCAGTACTTC. Encoded protein: CASSLGVGQGAYEQYF.

At least ten counts were recorded for this clonotype. The rearrangement uses TRBV3-1 and TRBJ2-1; D is undetermined. This CDR3 has 16 amino acids. The germline CDR1 and CDR2 sequences are LGHDT and YNNKEL (reference sequence). V was trimmed by 0 bases and J by 1 base, leaving 10 bases between them. The chain's CDR3 is CASSQDLEGSYNEQFF. The CDR3 DNA sequence: TGTGCCAGCAGCCAAGATTTAGAAGGATCCTACAATGAGCAGTTCTTC.

This clonotype was seen many times. Here the CDR3 DNA reads TGCGCCAGCAGCTTGGTCACGGGCAACACAGATACGCAGTATTTT. Amino acids: CASSLVTGNTDTQYF. This chain uses TRBV5-1 with TRBJ2-3; D is uncertain. V was shortened by 0 bases and J by 2 bases, with 10 bases between the two germline ends. CDR1 and CDR2 (germline): SGHRS, YFSETQ. The CDR3 has 15 amino acids.

J is TRBJ2-1 and V is TRBV7-9, with D perhaps matching TRBD2 (7 bases). V lost 5 bases to trimming and J lost 9 bases, with 23 bases between them. The CDR3 runs to 16 residues. Germline V gives CDR1 SEHNR, CDR2 FQNEAQ (reference sequence). The CDR3 loop is CASSPWTRGGGGEQFF. The CDR3 DNA reads as TGTGCCAGCAGCCCCTGGACTAGAGGGGGGGGCGGTGAGCAGTTCTTC.

The chain has TRBV7-3 and TRBJ2-1; weak D call: TRBD1 (6 bases). V was trimmed by 4 bases and J by 10 bases, leaving 17 bases between them. The CDR3 is 14 residues long. Germline values: CDR1 SGHTA, CDR2 FQGTGA. CDR3: CASSSSRTDDEQFF. DNA for the CDR3: TGTGCCAGCAGCTCCAGCAGGACAGACGACGAGCAGTTCTTC.

This chain joins TRBV7-3 and TRBJ2-2; possibly TRBD1 or TRBD2 for D (5 bases each). The germline V gene has CDR1 SGHTA and CDR2 FQGTGA. V was clipped by 0 bases and J by 1 base, with 9 bases between them. This CDR3 contains 16 residues. CDR3 sequence (DNA): TGTGCCAGCAGCTTAACGTTTGGGGGGAACACCGGGGAGCTGTTTTTT. Translation: CASSLTFGGNTGELFF.

In this sample, this clonotype turned up many times. V gene TRBV3-1 combines with J gene TRBJ2-7, with D unresolved. There are 13 residues in the CDR3. V lost 1 base and J lost 2, with 6 bases in between. Germline CDR1 LGHDT, CDR2 YNNKEL (reference sequence). Here the CDR3 reads CASSQGATYEQYF. In DNA form, the CDR3 reads TGTGCCAGCAGCCAAGGCGCCACCTACGAGCAGTACTTC.

This clonotype was seen ten or more times. V gene TRBV7-3 combines with J gene TRBJ2-2; D perhaps matches TRBD2 (6 bases). CDR1 and CDR2 (germline): SGHTA, FQGTGA. CDR3 length: 15 residues. Trimming pared 1 base from V and 4 bases from J, leaving 10 bases between. The CDR3 nucleotides are TGTGCCAGCAGCTTAAACGGGGGTGGCACCGGGGAGCTGTTTTTT. Amino acid sequence: CASSLNGGGTGELFF.

This clonotype was seen a single time. The rearrangement joins TRBV20-1 to TRBJ2-3; the match to TRBD1 covers 10 bases. There are 15 residues in the CDR3. Germline CDR1 DFQATT, CDR2 SNEGSKA (reference sequence). With 3 bases clipped from V and 1 base from J, the junction kept 4 bases outside the gene matches. The CDR3 sequence: CSARVGTGGTDTQYF. CDR3 sequence (DNA): TGCAGTGCTAGGGTGGGGACAGGGGGCACAGATACGCAGTATTTT.

V gene TRBV29-1 combines with J gene TRBJ2-5, with D perhaps TRBD1 (5 bases). The CDR3 has 12 amino acids. From germline, CDR1 is SQVTM and CDR2 ANQGSEA. CDR3 coding DNA: TGCACAGCGCAGGGTCTGCAAGAGACCCAGTACTTC. It specifies CTAQGLQETQYF.

This clonotype appeared a single time. The genes are TRBV20-1 and TRBJ2-5; 7 bases line up with TRBD1. CDR1 and CDR2 (germline): DFQATT, SNEGSKA (reference sequence). V was clipped by 3 bases and J by 0 bases; unmatched bases: 13. The CDR3 contains 17 residues. The CDR3 region is CSARKGGPMGYQETQYF. In DNA form, the CDR3 reads TGCAGTGCTAGGAAAGGGGGCCCAATGGGGTACCAAGAGACCCAGTACTTC.

This clonotype was counted between two and nine times. The chain recombines TRBV12-3 or TRBV12-4 with TRBJ2-5, with TRBD1 as a possible D gene (6 bases). The V gene lost 5 bases and the J gene lost 3 bases, with 16 bases spanning the gap. The CDR3 spans 15 residues. CDR3 bases: TGTGCCAGCAGTCCTCGAAGGGACATTGAAGAGACCCAGTACTTC. It is translated as CASSPRRDIEETQYF.